This T cell receptor beta chain was captured by sequencing in a study of regulatory T cells in long-lasting Graves disease. On this clonotype itself: The antigen remains unidentified. Since a much larger clone is just one base distant, this may be a read error.

Indicated time point: persistent/refractory GD, antithyroid drugs over 5 years with positive TRAb. With RNA extracted from PBMCs as input, the TCR library was made. The TCR beta library used iRepertoire HTBI primers with Arm-PCR amplification of CDR3. TCRdb processed the multiplex PCR reads anew with MiXCR; each CDR3 protein has one entry. This table has 400,000 to 500,000 distinct CDR3 sequences, under 25% appearing once. Germline V gene sequence: CDR1 MNHEY, CDR2 SMNVEV (reference sequence). The CDR3 has 17 amino acids. V gave up 2 bases and J gave up 9 bases; unmatched junction bases: 17. Study-level results: Comparison showed that persistent patients shared more public clonotypes (about 2,700) than new patients (approximately 930). Patients whose Graves' disease persisted exhibited lower TCR diversity than those newly diagnosed.

This clonotype was sampled from a female donor with Graves disease. The source material was peripheral blood mononuclear cells (PBMCs), sampled when the disease was refractory, from a patient treated with antithyroid drugs. The chain carries TRBV27 and TRBJ2-5, with 8 bases fitting TRBD1. The CDR3 here is CASSLVSDRVILEAQYF. DNA for the CDR3: TGTGCCAGCAGTTTAGTCTCGGACAGGGTTATTCTGGAGGCCCAGTACTTC.